The 24 T cell receptor beta chains below were found in one sample sequenced in a study of blood T cell repertoires in COVID-19. The protocol was immunoSEQ multiplex PCR, while the TCRdb copy is restricted to in-frame clones and leaves out a portion. The repertoire holds approximately 260,000 clones, with more than 70% as singletons. Sample: PBMCs or T cells enriched from blood (not recorded which). These receptors all stem from a middle-aged woman with acute COVID-19.

The rearrangement uses TRBV3-1 (or the pseudogene TRBV3-2) and TRBJ2-7, with D hard to call. With 6 bases removed from V and 2 bases from J, the gap between germline ends came to 11 bases. Germline V gene lookup returns CDR1 LGHDT and CDR2 YNNKEL (reference sequence). The CDR3 has 13 amino acids. The CDR3 sequence is CASSNRLAYEQYF. The CDR3 DNA reads as TGTGCCAGCAGTAATCGGCTAGCCTACGAGCAGTACTTC.

The V call is TRBV6-5, the J call TRBJ2-2, with 7 bases matching TRBD2. The CDR3 extends over 13 amino acids. Germline V lookup: CDR1 MNHEY, CDR2 SVGAGI. V shed 8 bases and J 2 bases; nucleotides not matched to a gene: 2. The CDR3 is CASLADNTGELFF. Here the CDR3 DNA reads TGTGCCAGCCTAGCGGATAACACCGGGGAGCTGTTTTTT.

This clone was recorded only once. The gene calls are TRBV5-4 and TRBJ2-2; D not resolved. Germline lookup yields CDR1 SGHNT and CDR2 YYREEE (reference sequence). The CDR3 has 16 amino acids. V was trimmed by 0 bases and J by 5 bases, leaving 14 bases between them. The CDR3 coding sequence is TGTGCCAGCAGCTTGGCCAGAGGTCTAGATACCGGGGAGCTGTTTTTT. Its protein is CASSLARGLDTGELFF.

The V gene is TRBV27, the J gene TRBJ2-1; 9 bases line up with TRBD1. CDR3 length: 17 residues. Per germline, CDR1 MNHEY and CDR2 SMNVEV (reference sequence). V lost 0 bases to trimming and J lost 8 bases; unmatched junction nucleotides: 11. The CDR3 reads CASSLSTGGSYRDEQFF. CDR3 DNA sequence: TGTGCCAGCAGTTTATCGACAGGGGGTAGTTATAGGGATGAGCAGTTCTTC.

The CDR3 is CASSVYGANTEAFF. The CDR3 DNA reads TGTGCCAGCAGCGTATATGGGGCGAACACTGAAGCTTTCTTT. The chain links TRBV9 to TRBJ1-1; a weak D match, TRBD1 (5 bases). Germline values: CDR1 SGDLS, CDR2 YYNGEE. V lost 1 base and J 1 base, leaving 8 bases between the germline ends. The CDR3 totals 14 residues.

The chain recombines TRBV11-3 with TRBJ2-1, with a possible D match to TRBD2 (5 bases). Germline CDR1 reads SGHNT; CDR2 reads YENEEA. The germline V and J ends were trimmed by 3 bases and 2 bases, with 14 bases remaining between them. CDR3 length: 16 residues. The CDR3 is CASSFAPQRTYNEQFF. Written as DNA, the CDR3 is TGTGCCAGCAGCTTCGCCCCACAGCGGACCTACAATGAGCAGTTCTTC.

The gene calls are TRBV3-1 (or the pseudogene TRBV3-2) and TRBJ1-2, with 9 bases that match TRBD1. Germline V gives CDR1 LGHDT, CDR2 YNNKEL (reference sequence). CDR3 length: 15 amino acids. Losses at the gene ends were 1 base for V and 7 bases for J; bases not matched to a gene: 7. Here the CDR3 reads CASSQGWDREAGYTF. For the CDR3, the DNA is TGTGCCAGCAGCCAAGGCTGGGACAGGGAGGCTGGCTACACCTTC.

Note on this clone: Other DNA sequences in the same sample also yield this CDR3. The chain recombines TRBV9 with TRBJ2-3; maybe TRBD1 (5 bases). The germline CDR1 and CDR2 sequences are SGDLS and YYNGEE. V shed 0 bases and J shed 0 bases, with 8 bases lying between them. This CDR3 comprises 15 residues. CDR3 amino acids: CASSVGQGSTDTQYF. The CDR3 nucleotides are TGTGCCAGCAGCGTAGGTCAGGGTAGCACAGATACGCAGTATTTT.

The chain has TRBV5-6 and TRBJ2-5, with TRBD2 matching over 8 bases. This CDR3 is built from 16 residues. Germline V gives CDR1 SGHDT, CDR2 YYEEEE. Germline trimming cut 0 bases from V and 5 bases from J; bases unmatched to any gene: 9. CDR3 nucleotide sequence: TGTGCCAGCAGCTTGGATCCAGCGGGGGCTCGGGAGACCCAGTACTTC. Translation: CASSLDPAGARETQYF.

The chain joins TRBV5-4 to TRBJ2-1; D remains ambiguous. The germline CDR1 and CDR2 sequences are SGHNT and YYREEE (reference sequence). The V end lost 4 bases, the J end lost 6 bases, and 14 bases lay between the germline ends. This CDR3 spans 14 amino acids. CDR3 DNA: TGTGCCAGCAGCAAAAAATCACTTGGCAATGAGCAGTTCTTC. As protein: CASSKKSLGNEQFF.

The chain recombines TRBV6-2 or TRBV6-3 with TRBJ1-5; 7 bases match TRBD1. V lost 4 bases, J lost 3 bases, and 6 bases stayed unmatched. CDR1 and CDR2 from the germline V gene are MNHEY and SVGEGT. This CDR3 is built from 15 residues. CDR3 in amino acids: CASSSGQKYNQPQHF. The CDR3 DNA reads TGTGCCAGCAGTTCGGGACAGAAGTACAATCAGCCCCAGCATTTT.

The chain uses TRBV5-1 and TRBJ2-7, with D maybe TRBD1 (6 bases). Germline V gene data show CDR1 as SGHRS and CDR2 as YFSETQ. This CDR3 has 14 amino acids. Trimming removed 1 base at V and 3 bases at J, with 11 bases between. CDR3 loop: CASSLSGTYYEQYF. CDR3 coding DNA: TGCGCCAGCAGCTTGTCGGGGACATACTACGAGCAGTACTTC.

The chain recombines TRBV4-2 with TRBJ2-3, with 8 bases identical to TRBD2. Trimming removed 0 bases from V and 5 bases from J; junction bases left unmatched: 7. Germline V lookup: CDR1 LGHNA, CDR2 YNFKEQ. This CDR3 is 16 amino acids long. The CDR3, as DNA: TGTGCCAGCAGCCAAGATGGGAGCGGGGGCGGAGATACGCAGTATTTT. It translates to CASSQDGSGGGDTQYF.

The chain recombines TRBV11-2 with TRBJ1-1; no clear D gene. Germline V lookup: CDR1 SGHAT, CDR2 FQNNGV. Deletions cut 3 bases from V and 0 bases from J, with 8 bases between. This CDR3 comprises 14 residues. In DNA form, the CDR3 reads TGTGCCAGCAGCTTTGACAATTTGAACACTGAAGCTTTCTTT. Protein: CASSFDNLNTEAFF.

The chain is built from TRBV21-1 and TRBJ2-7; the table's D gene call, TRBD2, was not cross checked with the DNA. TRBV21-1 is a pseudogene locus. The CDR3 length is 14 residues. CDR3: CASSSGLAGREQYF. DNA for the CDR3: TGTGCCAGCAGCTCTGGACTAGCGGGACGCGAGCAGTACTTC.

This clone is a singleton in its sample. J is TRBJ1-4 and V is TRBV5-1; D may be TRBD1 (6 bases). V shed 0 bases and J shed 5 bases, with 11 bases lying between them. Germline-derived CDR1 and CDR2 are SGHRS and YFSETQ. The CDR3 totals 15 residues. The CDR3 protein is CASSLVTGMNEKLFF. DNA of the CDR3: TGCGCCAGCAGCTTGGTAACAGGGATGAATGAAAAACTGTTTTTT.

This chain uses TRBV2 with TRBJ2-2; tentative D call: TRBD2 (7 bases). Trimming took 1 base from V and 6 from J, leaving 15 bases between them. Germline V gives CDR1 SNHLY, CDR2 FYNNEI. CDR3 length equals 16 residues. The CDR3 is CASSEVGGHTAGELFF. The CDR3 DNA follows: TGTGCCAGCAGTGAAGTCGGGGGGCACACCGCCGGGGAGCTGTTTTTT. Drawing the rest from reference TRBV2 and TRBJ2-2, the complete variable domain is EPEVTQTPSHQVTQMGQEVILRCVPISNHLYFYWYRQILGQKVEFLVSFYNNEISEKSEIFDDQFSVERPDGSNFTLKIRSTKLEDSAMYFCASSEVGGHTAGELFFGEGSRLTVL.

The chain links TRBV19 to TRBJ2-1; unclear D gene. The CDR3 runs 13 residues. Germline assignment: CDR1 LNHDA and CDR2 SQIVND (reference sequence). The ends were cut back, 2 bases at V and 4 bases at J, with 6 bases in the middle. CDR3 residues: CASSITEYNEQFF. The DNA for the CDR3 is TGTGCCAGTAGTATAACAGAATACAATGAGCAGTTCTTC.

The rearrangement joins TRBV9 to TRBJ1-4, with 7 bases that match TRBD1. Germline V gene sequence: CDR1 SGDLS, CDR2 YYNGEE. This CDR3 spans 14 amino acids. V lost 3 bases and J lost 5; bases outside the gene matches: 4. The CDR3 is CASSARDRNEKLFF. CDR3 nucleotides: TGTGCCAGCAGCGCCCGGGACAGAAATGAAAAACTGTTTTTT.

The J gene is TRBJ2-1, the V gene TRBV19; TRBD2 matches at 15 bases. From germline, CDR1 is LNHDA and CDR2 SQIVND (reference sequence). The V gene end was trimmed by 3 bases and the J gene end by 10 bases; junction bases not matched to a gene: 7. The CDR3 loop spans 16 amino acids. This chain's CDR3 is CASSITGTSGRYEQFF. The DNA for the CDR3 is TGTGCCAGTAGTATCACCGGGACTAGCGGGAGGTACGAGCAGTTCTTC.

This chain connects TRBV18 to TRBJ2-1; tentatively, D is TRBD1 (5 bases). The V end lost 1 base, the J end lost 0 bases, and 25 bases lay between the germline ends. Germline CDR1 and CDR2: KGHSH and LQKENI. The CDR3 contains 21 residues. The CDR3 bases are TGTGCCAGCTCACCACGGTCACCAGGGTATCCCTCTTTGAGCTCCTACAATGAGCAGTTCTTC. Its translation is CASSPRSPGYPSLSSYNEQFF.

The chain employs TRBV12-5 and TRBJ1-1, with D uncertain. The CDR3 sequence is 13 residues long. V was clipped by 6 bases and J by 1 base, with 9 bases between them. CDR1 and CDR2 (germline): LGHNT, FRNRAP. The chain's CDR3 is CASGRSGNTEAFF. CDR3 sequence (DNA): TGTGCTAGTGGCCGCTCCGGGAACACTGAAGCTTTCTTT.

The CDR3 sequence: CASSLETGPNTGELFF. As DNA, the CDR3 is TGTGCCAGCAGCTTAGAAACAGGGCCGAACACCGGGGAGCTGTTTTTT. The chain combines TRBV7-9 with TRBJ2-2; possibly TRBD1 for D (6 bases). V was clipped by 1 base and J by 0 bases, with 9 bases between them. Germline assignment: CDR1 SEHNR and CDR2 FQNEAQ (reference sequence). The CDR3 extends over 16 amino acids.

This chain connects TRBV18 to TRBJ1-5; 7 positions agree with TRBD1. Germline V gene data show CDR1 as KGHSH and CDR2 as LQKENI. V trimming: 3 bases; J trimming: 7 bases; junction bases outside the gene matches: 3. The CDR3 length is 13 residues. CDR3 in amino acids: CASSPGQEQPQHF. The CDR3, as DNA: TGTGCCAGCTCACCCGGACAGGAGCAGCCCCAGCATTTT.